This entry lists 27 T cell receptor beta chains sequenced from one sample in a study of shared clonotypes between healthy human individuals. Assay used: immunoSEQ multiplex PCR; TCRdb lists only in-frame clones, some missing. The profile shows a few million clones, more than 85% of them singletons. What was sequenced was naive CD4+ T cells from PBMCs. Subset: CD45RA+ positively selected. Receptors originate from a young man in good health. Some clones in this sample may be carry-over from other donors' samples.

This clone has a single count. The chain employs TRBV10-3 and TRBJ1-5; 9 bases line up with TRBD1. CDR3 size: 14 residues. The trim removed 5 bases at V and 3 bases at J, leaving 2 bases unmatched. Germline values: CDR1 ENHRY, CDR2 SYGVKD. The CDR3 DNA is TGTGCCATCAGTAACAGGGGGCCCAATCAGCCCCAGCATTTT. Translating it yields CAISNRGPNQPQHF.

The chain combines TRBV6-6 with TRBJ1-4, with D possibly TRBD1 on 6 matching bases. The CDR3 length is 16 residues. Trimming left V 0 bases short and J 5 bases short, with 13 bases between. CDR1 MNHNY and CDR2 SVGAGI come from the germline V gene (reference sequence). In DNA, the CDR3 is TGTGCCAGCAGTTACTCGGGCAGGGGAGACAATGAAAAACTGTTTTTT. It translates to CASSYSGRGDNEKLFF.

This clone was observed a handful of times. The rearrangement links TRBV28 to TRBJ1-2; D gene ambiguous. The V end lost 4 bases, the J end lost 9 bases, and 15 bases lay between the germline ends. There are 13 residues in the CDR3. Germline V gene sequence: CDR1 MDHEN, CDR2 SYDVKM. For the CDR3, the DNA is TGTGCCAGCAGTTCTAGTAGGATCAGGAGCTACACCTTC. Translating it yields CASSSSRIRSYTF.

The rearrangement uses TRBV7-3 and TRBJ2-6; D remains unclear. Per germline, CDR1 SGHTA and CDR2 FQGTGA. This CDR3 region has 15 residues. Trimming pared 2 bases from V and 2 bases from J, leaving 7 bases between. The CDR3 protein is CASSLYPTGANVLTF. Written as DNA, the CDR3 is TGTGCCAGCAGCTTATACCCGACTGGGGCCAACGTCCTGACTTTC. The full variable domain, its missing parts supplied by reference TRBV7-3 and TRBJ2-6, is GAGVSQTPSNKVTEKGKYVELRCDPISGHTALYWYRQSLGQGPEFLIYFQGTGAADDSGLPNDRFFAVRPEGSVSTLKIQRTERGDSAVYLCASSLYPTGANVLTFGAGSRLTVL.

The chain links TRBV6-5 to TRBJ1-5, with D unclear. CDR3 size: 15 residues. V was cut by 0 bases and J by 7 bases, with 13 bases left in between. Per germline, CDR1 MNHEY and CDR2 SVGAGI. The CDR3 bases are TGTGCCAGCAGTTACTCGGGTGAGGGTAGCCAGCCCCAGCATTTT. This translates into CASSYSGEGSQPQHF.

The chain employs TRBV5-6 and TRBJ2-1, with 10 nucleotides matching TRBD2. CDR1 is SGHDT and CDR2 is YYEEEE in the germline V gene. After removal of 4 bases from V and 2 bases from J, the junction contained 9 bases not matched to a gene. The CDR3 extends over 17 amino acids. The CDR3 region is CASSLTGTSVTYNEQFF. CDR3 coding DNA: TGTGCCAGCAGCCTGACCGGGACTAGCGTCACCTACAATGAGCAGTTCTTC.

The chain's CDR3 is CSVPISGTSGKGTQYF. As DNA, the CDR3 is TGCAGCGTTCCTATATCCGGGACTAGCGGGAAGGGGACCCAGTACTTC. The chain recombines TRBV29-1 with TRBJ2-5, with 13 bases that match TRBD2. Germline CDR1 and CDR2: SQVTM and ANQGSEA. The junction had 13 bases not matched to a gene; V was cut back by 5 bases and J by 7 bases. The CDR3 runs 16 residues. Together with reference TRBV29-1 and TRBJ2-5, the CDR3 gives the full variable domain: SAVISQKPSRDICQRGTSLTIQCQVDSQVTMMFWYRQQPGQSLTLIATANQGSEATYESGFVIDKFPISRPNLTFSTLTVSNMSPEDSSIYLCSVPISGTSGKGTQYFGPGTRLLVL.

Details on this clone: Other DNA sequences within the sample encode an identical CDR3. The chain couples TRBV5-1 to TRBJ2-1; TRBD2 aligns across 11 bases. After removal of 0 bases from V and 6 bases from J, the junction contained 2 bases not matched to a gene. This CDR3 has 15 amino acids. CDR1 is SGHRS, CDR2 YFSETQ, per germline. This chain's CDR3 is CASSLGLAGSNEQFF. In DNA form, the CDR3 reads TGCGCCAGCAGCTTGGGACTAGCGGGGTCCAATGAGCAGTTCTTC.

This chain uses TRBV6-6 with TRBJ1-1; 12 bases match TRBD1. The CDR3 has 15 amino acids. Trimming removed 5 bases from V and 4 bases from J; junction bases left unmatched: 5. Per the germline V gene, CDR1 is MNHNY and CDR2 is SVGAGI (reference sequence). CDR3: CASSRDRGLGTEAFF. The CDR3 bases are TGTGCCAGCAGTCGGGACAGGGGGCTGGGCACTGAAGCTTTCTTT.

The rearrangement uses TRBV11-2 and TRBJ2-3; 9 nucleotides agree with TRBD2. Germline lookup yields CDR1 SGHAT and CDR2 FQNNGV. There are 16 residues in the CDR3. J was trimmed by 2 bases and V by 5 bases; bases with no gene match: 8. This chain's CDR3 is CASSVGTSRPTDTQYF. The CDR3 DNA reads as TGTGCCAGCAGCGTGGGGACTAGCCGTCCCACAGATACGCAGTATTTT.

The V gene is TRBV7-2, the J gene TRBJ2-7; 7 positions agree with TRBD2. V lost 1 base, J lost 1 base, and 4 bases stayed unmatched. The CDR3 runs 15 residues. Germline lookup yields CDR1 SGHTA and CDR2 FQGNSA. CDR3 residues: CASSLGGAGSYEQYF. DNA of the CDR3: TGTGCCAGCAGCTTAGGGGGAGCGGGATCCTACGAGCAGTACTTC.

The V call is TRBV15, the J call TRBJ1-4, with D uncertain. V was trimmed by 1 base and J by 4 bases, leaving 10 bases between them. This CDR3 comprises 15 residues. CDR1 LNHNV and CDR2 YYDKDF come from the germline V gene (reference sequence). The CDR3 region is CATSRVGRINEKLFF. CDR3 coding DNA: TGTGCCACCAGCAGAGTAGGCAGGATTAATGAAAAACTGTTTTTT.

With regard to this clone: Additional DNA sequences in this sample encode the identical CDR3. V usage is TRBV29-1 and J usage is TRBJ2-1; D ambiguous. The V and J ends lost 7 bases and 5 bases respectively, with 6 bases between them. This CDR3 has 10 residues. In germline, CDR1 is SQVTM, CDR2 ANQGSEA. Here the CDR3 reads CSGRNNEQFF. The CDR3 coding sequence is TGCAGCGGCCGCAACAATGAGCAGTTCTTC.

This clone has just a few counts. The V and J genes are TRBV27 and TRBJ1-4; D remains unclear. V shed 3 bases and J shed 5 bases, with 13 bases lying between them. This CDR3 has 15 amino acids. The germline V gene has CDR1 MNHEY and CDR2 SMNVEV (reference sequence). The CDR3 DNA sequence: TGTGCCAGCAGTTTGGCGCCGTCAATCAATGAAAAACTGTTTTTT. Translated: CASSLAPSINEKLFF.

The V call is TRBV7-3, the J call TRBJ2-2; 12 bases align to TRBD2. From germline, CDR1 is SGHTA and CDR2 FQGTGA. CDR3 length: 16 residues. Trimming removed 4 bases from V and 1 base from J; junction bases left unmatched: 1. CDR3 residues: CASSSGLAGNTGELFF. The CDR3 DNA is TGTGCCAGCAGCTCGGGACTAGCGGGGAACACCGGGGAGCTGTTTTTT. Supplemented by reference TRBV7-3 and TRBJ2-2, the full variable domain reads GAGVSQTPSNKVTEKGKYVELRCDPISGHTALYWYRQSLGQGPEFLIYFQGTGAADDSGLPNDRFFAVRPEGSVSTLKIQRTERGDSAVYLCASSSGLAGNTGELFFGEGSRLTVL.

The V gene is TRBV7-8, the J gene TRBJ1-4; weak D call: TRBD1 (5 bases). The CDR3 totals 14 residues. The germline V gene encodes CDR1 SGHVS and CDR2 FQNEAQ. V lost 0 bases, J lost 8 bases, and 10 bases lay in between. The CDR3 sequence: CASSLASGMEKLFF. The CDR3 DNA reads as TGTGCCAGCAGCTTAGCTTCAGGGATGGAAAAACTGTTTTTT.

The CDR3 here is CASSFLTPYEQYF. The CDR3, as DNA: TGTGCCAGCAGCTTCCTGACACCCTACGAGCAGTACTTC. The V gene is TRBV7-9, the J gene TRBJ2-7; D call uncertain. Germline lookup yields CDR1 SEHNR and CDR2 FQNEAQ (reference sequence). The CDR3 loop spans 13 amino acids. V was cut by 3 bases and J by 2 bases, with 8 bases left in between.

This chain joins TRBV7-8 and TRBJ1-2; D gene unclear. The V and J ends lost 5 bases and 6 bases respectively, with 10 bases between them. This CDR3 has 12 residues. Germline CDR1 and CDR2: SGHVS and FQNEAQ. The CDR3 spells CASSLEPNGYTF. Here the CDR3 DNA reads TGTGCCAGCAGCCTGGAACCAAATGGCTACACCTTC.

The chain's CDR3 is CASSKSDRFYGYTF. As DNA, the CDR3 is TGTGCCAGCAGTAAATCGGACAGATTCTATGGCTACACCTTC. This chain connects TRBV28 to TRBJ1-2; perhaps TRBD1 as D (6 bases). CDR3 size: 14 residues. Trimming removed 5 bases from V and 4 bases from J, with 14 bases in between. Germline CDR1 is MDHEN and CDR2 is SYDVKM.

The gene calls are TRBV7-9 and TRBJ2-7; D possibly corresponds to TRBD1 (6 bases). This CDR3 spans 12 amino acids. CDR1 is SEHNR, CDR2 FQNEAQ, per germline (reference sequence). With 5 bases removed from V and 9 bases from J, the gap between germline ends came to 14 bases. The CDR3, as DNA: TGTGCCAGCAGCGTTGGACAGAATGTGCAGTACTTC. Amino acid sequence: CASSVGQNVQYF. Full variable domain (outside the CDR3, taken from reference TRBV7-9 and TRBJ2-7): DTGVSQNPRHKITKRGQNVTFRCDPISEHNRLYWYRQTLGQGPEFLTYFQNEAQLEKSRLLSDRFSAERPKGSFSTLEIQRTEQGDSAMYLCASSVGQNVQYFGPGTRLTVT.

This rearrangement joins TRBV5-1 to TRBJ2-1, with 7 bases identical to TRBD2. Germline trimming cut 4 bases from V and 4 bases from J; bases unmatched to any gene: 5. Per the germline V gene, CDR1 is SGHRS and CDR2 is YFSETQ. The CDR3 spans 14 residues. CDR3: CASSHTSVYNEQFF. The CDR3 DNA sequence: TGCGCCAGCAGCCATACTAGCGTATACAATGAGCAGTTCTTC.

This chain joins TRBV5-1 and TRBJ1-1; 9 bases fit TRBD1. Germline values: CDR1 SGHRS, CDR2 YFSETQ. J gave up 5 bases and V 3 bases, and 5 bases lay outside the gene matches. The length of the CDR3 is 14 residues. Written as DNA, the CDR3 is TGCGCCAGCAGCTACAACAGGGGGCCTACTGAAGCTTTCTTT. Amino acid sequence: CASSYNRGPTEAFF.

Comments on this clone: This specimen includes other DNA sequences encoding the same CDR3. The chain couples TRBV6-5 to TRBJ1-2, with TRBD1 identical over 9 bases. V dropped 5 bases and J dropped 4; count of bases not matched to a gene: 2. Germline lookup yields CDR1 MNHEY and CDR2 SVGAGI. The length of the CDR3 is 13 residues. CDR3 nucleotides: TGTGCCAGCAGTAAGGACAGGGGCTATGGCTACACCTTC. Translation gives CASSKDRGYGYTF.

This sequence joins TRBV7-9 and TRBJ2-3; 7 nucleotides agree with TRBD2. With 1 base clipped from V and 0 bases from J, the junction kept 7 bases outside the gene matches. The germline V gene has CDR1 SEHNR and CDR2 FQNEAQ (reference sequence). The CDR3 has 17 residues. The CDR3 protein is CASSLGNSGSSTDTQYF. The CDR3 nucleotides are TGTGCCAGCAGCTTAGGGAATAGCGGGTCTAGCACAGATACGCAGTATTTT.

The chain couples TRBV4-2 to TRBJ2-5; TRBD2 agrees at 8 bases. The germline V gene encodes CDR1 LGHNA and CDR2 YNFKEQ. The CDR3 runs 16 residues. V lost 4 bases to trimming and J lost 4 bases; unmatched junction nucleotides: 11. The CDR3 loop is CASSPKTSALGETQYF. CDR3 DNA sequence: TGTGCCAGCAGCCCGAAGACTAGCGCATTGGGAGAGACCCAGTACTTC.

Written as DNA, the CDR3 is TGTGCCAGCAGCTTAGAACCAGCCGTGGGCAGGTGGGCCCAGTACTTC. As protein: CASSLEPAVGRWAQYF. The chain couples TRBV7-3 to TRBJ2-5, with D unresolved. Germline V gives CDR1 SGHTA, CDR2 FQGTGA. Trimming took off 2 bases at V and 9 bases at J, with 22 bases between the two ends. CDR3 length: 16 amino acids.

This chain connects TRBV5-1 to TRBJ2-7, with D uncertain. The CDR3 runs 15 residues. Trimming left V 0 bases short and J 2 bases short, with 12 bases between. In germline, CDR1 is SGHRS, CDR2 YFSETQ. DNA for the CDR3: TGCGCCAGCAGCTTGGATCCTCAGAGGACCTACGAGCAGTACTTC. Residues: CASSLDPQRTYEQYF.